These T cell receptor beta chains were read from a single sample in a study of T cell responses to AZD1222 COVID-19 vaccine. Some clones are missing from TCRdb's copy, which holds only in-frame ones; the method was immunoSEQ multiplex PCR. This table has around 70,000 clones, about 85% appearing once. Source: peripheral blood, taken on day 0 of AZD1222 vaccination. These receptors all come from an adult in good health. The CDR3 runs from the conserved cysteine through the conserved F or W. D genes are given only for firm matches. Clone size is shown for a subset of rows, as once, few, many or a class of expanded clone.

clone_size	cdr3_length	j_call	v_call	d_call	cdr3_nt	cdr3_aa
.	14	TRBJ1-1	TRBV27	.	TGTGCCAGCAGTCAAGGGGTATTGCGGTCTGAAGCTTTCTTT	CASSQGVLRSEAFF
.	15	TRBJ1-2	TRBV5-1	.	TGCGCCAGCAGCAGTGAGGGTGGTGCCTTGGATGGCTACACCTTC	CASSSEGGALDGYTF
.	14	TRBJ1-6	TRBV7-2	.	TGTGCCAGCAGCCCCCGGCTTGAGAGTTCACCCCTCCACTTT	CASSPRLESSPLHF
.	13	TRBJ2-5	TRBV5-1	TRBD2	TGCGCCAGCAGCACGGGGGGTTGGCAGACCCAGTACTTC	CASSTGGWQTQYF
once	12	TRBJ2-7	TRBV5-1	.	TGCGCCAGCAGCCTAACACAGTACGAGCAGTACTTC	CASSLTQYEQYF
.	14	TRBJ1-2	TRBV20-1	.	TGCAGTGCTAGTACAGGGATAGCTAACTATGGCTACACCTTC	CSASTGIANYGYTF
.	14	TRBJ1-5	TRBV6-5	.	TGTGCCAGCAGTTACTCTGGGGGGGATAAGCCCCAGCATTTT	CASSYSGGDKPQHF
.	15	TRBJ2-5	TRBV5-1	.	TGCGCCAGCAGCCTAACGCTGGCAGACGAAGAGACCCAGTACTTC	CASSLTLADEETQYF
few	15	TRBJ2-5	TRBV7-7	.	TGTGCTAGCAGCTTAGAAAGGAGAGGGCAAGAGACCCAGTACTTC	CASSLERRGQETQYF
.	15	TRBJ2-3	TRBV11-2	TRBD2	TGTGCCAGCAGCTCCGGGGGGGGAATCGCAGATACGCAGTATTTT	CASSSGGGIADTQYF
.	14	TRBJ1-5	TRBV2	TRBD1	TGTGCCAGCTGGTTTGGCAGGGGGGATCAGCCCCAGCATTTT	CASWFGRGDQPQHF
.	16	TRBJ2-5	TRBV9	TRBD2	TGTGCCAGCAGCGTAGAGGGCGGGGGGGCCGCAGAGACCCAGTACTTC	CASSVEGGGAAETQYF
.	16	TRBJ2-7	TRBV6-1	.	TGTGCCAGCAGTGAATGGGCCCGGGAGCCCTCCTACGAGCAGTACTTC	CASSEWAREPSYEQYF
.	15	TRBJ2-7	TRBV10-2	.	TGCGCCAGCAGTTGGTCAACTAGCAGCACCTACGAGCAGTACTTC	CASSWSTSSTYEQYF
.	14	TRBJ2-4	TRBV5-5	.	TGTGCCAGCAGCTCGATGCGGAGTTCGAACATTCAGTACTTC	CASSSMRSSNIQYF
.	14	TRBJ1-1	TRBV18	.	TGTGCCAGCTCACCACCGACAGGGAACACTGAAGCTTTCTTT	CASSPPTGNTEAFF
.	15	TRBJ1-5	TRBV7-6	.	TGTGCCAGCAGCTTGAGTTCCGGGATGAATCAGCCCCAGCATTTT	CASSLSSGMNQPQHF
few	14	TRBJ1-1	TRBV28	.	TGTGCCAGCACCCCATGGGGACGAGGGACTGAAGCTTTCTTT	CASTPWGRGTEAFF
.	12	TRBJ2-2	TRBV12-5	.	TGTGCTAGTGGTTTGCCTGCCGGGGAGCTGTTTTTT	CASGLPAGELFF
.	15	TRBJ2-1	TRBV7-9	TRBD1	TGTGCCAGCAGCGCCGGGACAGGGGGTTACAATGAGCAGTTCTTC	CASSAGTGGYNEQFF
few	14	TRBJ2-3	TRBV5-1	.	TGCGCCAGCAGCTTGGGCGGGGCCTCCGATACGCAGTATTTT	CASSLGGASDTQYF
once	13	TRBJ2-3	TRBV7-9	.	TGTGCCAGCAGCTCCGGAACGGCAGATACGCAGTATTTT	CASSSGTADTQYF
.	18	TRBJ2-1	TRBV19	TRBD1	TGTGCCAGTAGTTCGGGACAGGGGTTCCGGAGCTCCTACAATGAGCAGTTCTTC	CASSSGQGFRSSYNEQFF
.	16	TRBJ1-1	TRBV13	.	TGTGCCAGCAGCCCTCCCCCAGGTGACGGGAACACTGAAGCTTTCTTT	CASSPPPGDGNTEAFF
.	14	TRBJ2-2	TRBV6-5	TRBD1	TGTGCCAGCAGTTACGGGACAGGGACCGGGGAGCTGTTTTTT	CASSYGTGTGELFF
.	13	TRBJ1-3	TRBV19	.	TGTGCCAGTAGTATAAGCGGTGGAAACACCATATATTTT	CASSISGGNTIYF
once	16	TRBJ1-5	TRBV7-3	.	TGTGCCAGCAGCTTAATTCGGCCGAAGTGGCCTCAGCCCCAGCATTTT	CASSLIRPKWPQPQHF
.	15	TRBJ1-1	TRBV27	.	TGTGCCAGCAGTTTACAGGGAAGTAGGTACACTGAAGCTTTCTTT	CASSLQGSRYTEAFF
.	16	TRBJ1-3	TRBV15	.	TGTGCCACCAGCAGAGACTACAGTCTCTCTGGAAACACCATATATTTT	CATSRDYSLSGNTIYF
.	14	TRBJ2-7	TRBV9	.	TGTGCCAGCAGCGTAGCTGGTACCAGGGGCGAGCAGTACTTC	CASSVAGTRGEQYF
.	16	TRBJ2-5	TRBV6-5	TRBD1	TGTGCCAGCAGTTACTCGACAGGGGAATTGGGAGAGACCCAGTACTTC	CASSYSTGELGETQYF
.	14	TRBJ1-1	TRBV9	.	TGTGCCAGCAGCGCACGCACAGGGAATACTGAAGCTTTCTTT	CASSARTGNTEAFF
.	16	TRBJ2-3	TRBV24-1	.	TGTGCCACCAGTGACCTAGCGGATAGGGGGGGAGATACGCAGTATTTT	CATSDLADRGGDTQYF
.	15	TRBJ1-6	TRBV6-6	TRBD1	TGTGCCAGCAGGTCCGGGACAGGGTATAATTCACCCCTCCACTTT	CASRSGTGYNSPLHF
few	14	TRBJ1-2	TRBV3-1/TRBV3-2	.	TGTGCCAGCAGCCAAGATTGGGGCAGCTATGGCTACACCTTC	CASSQDWGSYGYTF
.	13	TRBJ1-3	TRBV5-5	.	TGTGCCAGCAGCTTGGGGATGAGAAACACCATATATTTT	CASSLGMRNTIYF
.	16	TRBJ2-1	TRBV11-1	TRBD1	TGTGCCAGCAGCTTGTCTCTGGGACAGGGTCACAATGAGCAGTTCTTC	CASSLSLGQGHNEQFF
once	13	TRBJ1-3	TRBV5-1	.	TGCGCCAGCAGCATGGGCTCTGGAAACACCATATATTTT	CASSMGSGNTIYF
.	15	TRBJ1-1	TRBV5-8	.	TGTGCCAGCACGGGACTCCTAGGAAGGAACACTGAAGCTTTCTTT	CASTGLLGRNTEAFF
once	17	TRBJ1-4	TRBV5-5	TRBD1	TGTGCCAGCAGCCGAAGGGACAGAGTTGCAACTAATGAAAAACTGTTTTTT	CASSRRDRVATNEKLFF
.	11	TRBJ2-7	TRBV2	.	TGTGCCAGCGGAACAGCCTACGAGCAGTACTTC	CASGTAYEQYF
.	16	TRBJ2-5	TRBV3-1/TRBV3-2	.	TGTGCCAGCAGCCAAGAAGGTAGCGGTCTCCAAGAGACCCAGTACTTC	CASSQEGSGLQETQYF
.	14	TRBJ2-1	TRBV28	.	TGTGCCAGCAGGGGGGGCCTCTTCAACAATGAGCAGTTCTTC	CASRGGLFNNEQFF